The rows below give T cell receptor beta chains drawn from one sample of a study of T cells after yellow fever vaccination. A single record per CDR3 protein comes from TCRdb applying MiXCR to the 5' RACE reads. This sample has 70,000 or so distinct CDR3 sequences; around 7.8% occur once, and the top ten carry more than 25%. The sample here was CD8+ T cells sorted from PBMCs, taken around 10 days after the first yellow fever vaccination. These receptors all come from a man aged 18-30 years who received the YFV17D yellow fever vaccine. CDR3s include the opening cysteine and the closing phenylalanine or tryptophan. The D gene is left open where the match is weak. Clone size is shown for a subset of rows, as once, few, many or a class of expanded clone.

abundance	j_gene	v_gene	d_gene	CDR3aa	CDR3nt
-	TRBJ2-1	TRBV27	-	CASSLRGHYNEQFF	TGTGCCAGCAGTTTACGGGGCCACTACAATGAGCAGTTCTTC
-	TRBJ2-1	TRBV6-5	-	CASSYVQGILGNNEQFF	TGTGCCAGCAGTTACGTACAGGGTATCTTAGGCAACAATGAGCAGTTCTTC
-	TRBJ2-7	TRBV20-1	-	CSAASTGRYEQYF	TGCAGTGCTGCCTCGACAGGGAGGTACGAGCAGTACTTC
-	TRBJ1-1	TRBV12-3/TRBV12-4	TRBD1	CASIPRGPLTSEAFF	TGTGCCAGCATCCCCAGGGGGCCCCTAACGTCTGAAGCTTTCTTT
many	TRBJ1-2	TRBV20-1	-	CSATPDADEGYTF	TGCAGTGCCACCCCGGACGCGGACGAGGGCTACACCTTC
few	TRBJ2-3	TRBV7-9	TRBD2	CASSSTLAGDLTDTQYF	TGTGCCAGCAGCTCAACCTTAGCGGGGGACCTCACAGATACGCAGTATTTT
few	TRBJ1-3	TRBV4-1	-	CASSPDGAGNTIYF	TGCGCCAGCAGCCCCGACGGGGCTGGAAACACCATATATTTT
few	TRBJ1-3	TRBV12-3/TRBV12-4	TRBD1	CASIPGQGNTIYF	TGTGCCAGCATACCGGGACAGGGGAACACCATATATTTT
few	TRBJ2-3	TRBV4-3	-	CASSQGAGTSGADTQYF	TGCGCCAGCAGCCAAGGGGCCGGGACCTCGGGCGCAGATACGCAGTATTTT
many	TRBJ1-5	TRBV4-1	-	CASSQEFGANQPQHF	TGCGCCAGCAGCCAAGAGTTTGGAGCTAATCAGCCCCAGCATTTT
few	TRBJ2-2	TRBV7-3	-	CASSLETMTGELFF	TGTGCCAGCAGCTTAGAGACAATGACCGGGGAGCTGTTTTTT
many	TRBJ2-2	TRBV12-3/TRBV12-4	-	CASRRGQTNTGELFF	TGTGCCAGCAGGCGCGGGCAGACGAACACCGGGGAGCTGTTTTTT
many	TRBJ2-1	TRBV9	TRBD2	CASSARTGGGAYNEQFF	TGTGCCAGCAGCGCCCGAACAGGTGGGGGGGCCTACAATGAGCAGTTCTTC
many	TRBJ2-5	TRBV12-3/TRBV12-4	TRBD2	CASRLAGVVGETQYF	TGTGCCAGCAGGTTAGCGGGGGTGGTTGGAGAGACCCAGTACTTC
many	TRBJ1-5	TRBV4-1	-	CASSWTVDQPQHF	TGCGCCAGCTCCTGGACGGTTGATCAGCCCCAGCATTTT
many	TRBJ2-7	TRBV11-2	-	CASTPQDRGGSSYEQYF	TGTGCCAGCACACCACAAGACAGGGGAGGGAGCTCCTACGAGCAGTACTTC
many	TRBJ1-1	TRBV4-1	-	CASSQEKGNTEAFF	TGCGCCAGCAGCCAAGAGAAAGGTAACACTGAAGCTTTCTTT
-	TRBJ2-1	TRBV4-2	TRBD2	CASSQGLASGGSNEQFF	TGTGCCAGCAGCCAAGGTCTCGCTAGCGGGGGGTCGAATGAGCAGTTCTTC
-	TRBJ2-1	TRBV12-3/TRBV12-4	TRBD1	CASSGTGGDPYNEQFF	TGTGCCAGCAGTGGGACAGGGGGCGACCCTTACAATGAGCAGTTCTTC
few	TRBJ2-3	TRBV6-2/TRBV6-3	-	CASSLPMGPLLSRNTDTQYF	TGTGCCAGCAGTCTGCCCATGGGGCCTCTGTTAAGCAGAAACACAGATACGCAGTATTTT
-	TRBJ2-2	TRBV11-2	TRBD2	CASSYLAGGSTGELFF	TGTGCCAGCAGCTACCTAGCGGGGGGTTCCACCGGGGAGCTGTTTTTT
-	TRBJ2-1	TRBV7-2	TRBD1	CASSSWTGEQFF	TGTGCCAGCAGCTCCTGGACAGGGGAGCAGTTCTTC
many	TRBJ2-5	TRBV27	-	CASSPLLGNQETQYF	TGTGCCAGCAGCCCTCTGCTCGGCAACCAAGAGACCCAGTACTTC
many	TRBJ2-7	TRBV10-2	TRBD2	CASSDPVAGAPYEQYF	TGCGCCAGCAGTGACCCAGTAGCGGGGGCCCCCTACGAGCAGTACTTC
few	TRBJ1-2	TRBV7-8	-	CASSLVGGLYGYTF	TGTGCCAGCAGCTTAGTGGGGGGCCTCTATGGCTACACCTTC
-	TRBJ1-1	TRBV7-9	-	CASSLIGGAFF	TGTGCCAGCAGCCTAATCGGTGGGGCTTTCTTT
many	TRBJ1-2	TRBV6-5	TRBD1	CASSSRTGEGYGYTF	TGTGCCAGCAGTTCAAGGACAGGGGAGGGGTATGGCTACACCTTC
few	TRBJ2-3	TRBV7-9	-	CASSTSPLDTQYF	TGTGCCAGCAGCACAAGCCCTTTAGATACGCAGTATTTT
few	TRBJ1-5	TRBV24-1	-	CATSDEGLQPQHF	TGTGCCACCAGTGATGAGGGGCTTCAGCCCCAGCATTTT
few	TRBJ2-3	TRBV29-1	-	CSVIPSGGRISDTQYF	TGCAGCGTTATCCCATCTGGCGGGCGTATATCAGATACGCAGTATTTT
many	TRBJ2-2	TRBV10-3	-	CAIRQSSNTGELFF	TGTGCCATCAGGCAGAGCTCGAACACCGGGGAGCTGTTTTTT
many	TRBJ2-1	TRBV7-3	-	CASSLSGGEYNEQFF	TGTGCCAGCAGCTTATCTGGCGGGGAATACAATGAGCAGTTCTTC
-	TRBJ2-1	TRBV19	TRBD1	CASSSGPNRGHEQFF	TGTGCCAGTAGTTCGGGGCCGAACAGGGGCCATGAGCAGTTCTTC
few	TRBJ2-1	TRBV9	-	CASSATRAEQFF	TGTGCCAGCAGCGCCACTAGGGCTGAGCAGTTCTTC
many	TRBJ2-2	TRBV6-4	-	CASSDSGDTGELFF	TGTGCCAGCAGTGACTCGGGGGATACCGGGGAGCTGTTTTTT
few	TRBJ2-2	TRBV11-2	TRBD1	CASSWDRGRDTGELFF	TGTGCCAGCAGCTGGGACAGGGGAAGGGACACCGGGGAGCTGTTTTTT
many	TRBJ2-7	TRBV10-3	TRBD1	CAISEIGTGNEQYF	TGTGCCATCAGTGAAATTGGGACAGGGAACGAGCAGTACTTC
many	TRBJ2-5	TRBV29-1	-	CSVVESGETQYF	TGCAGCGTTGTGGAGAGCGGGGAGACCCAGTACTTC
few	TRBJ1-5	TRBV7-9	-	CASSPGASNQPQHF	TGTGCCAGCAGCCCCGGGGCGAGCAATCAGCCCCAGCATTTT
many	TRBJ2-1	TRBV7-9	TRBD2	CASSRTSGGYNEQFF	TGTGCCAGCAGCCGGACTAGCGGGGGGTACAATGAGCAGTTCTTC
many	TRBJ2-2	TRBV20-1	TRBD2	CSARDPSGGHTGELFF	TGCAGTGCTAGAGATCCTAGCGGGGGGCACACCGGGGAGCTGTTTTTT
few	TRBJ2-5	TRBV7-2	-	CASSLGDQETQYF	TGTGCCAGCAGTTTAGGGGACCAAGAGACCCAGTACTTC
many	TRBJ1-2	TRBV9	-	CASSAKDTPNYGYTF	TGTGCCAGCAGCGCCAAAGACACCCCTAACTATGGCTACACCTTC
few	TRBJ2-7	TRBV6-2/TRBV6-3	TRBD1	CATETLTGGYEQYF	TGTGCCACCGAAACTTTAACAGGGGGATACGAGCAGTACTTC
few	TRBJ2-1	TRBV7-9	-	CASSFPGPEQFF	TGTGCCAGCAGCTTTCCCGGGCCTGAGCAGTTCTTC
many	TRBJ2-5	TRBV20-1	-	CSARDGQGGSGAPKAQYF	TGCAGTGCTAGAGATGGTCAGGGGGGAAGCGGGGCCCCAAAGGCCCAGTACTTC
many	TRBJ2-1	TRBV5-1	-	CASNWDTGAGYNEQFF	TGCGCCAGCAACTGGGACACAGGAGCAGGTTACAATGAGCAGTTCTTC
few	TRBJ2-3	TRBV6-2/TRBV6-3	-	CASSYWRGGGDTQYF	TGTGCCAGCAGTTACTGGCGGGGAGGAGGAGATACGCAGTATTTT
many	TRBJ2-2	TRBV4-3	-	CASSQDLYGELFF	TGCGCCAGCAGCCAAGATCTCTACGGGGAGCTGTTTTTT
few	TRBJ2-2	TRBV7-9	TRBD1	CASSGTGAAGELFF	TGTGCCAGCAGCGGGACAGGGGCGGCCGGGGAGCTGTTTTTT
many	TRBJ2-3	TRBV9	TRBD2	CASSSGGSTDTQYF	TGTGCCAGCTCTAGCGGGGGAAGTACAGATACGCAGTATTTT
-	TRBJ2-7	TRBV10-3	-	CAISESRVQSSYEQYF	TGTGCCATCAGTGAGTCGAGGGTCCAGAGCTCCTACGAGCAGTACTTC
few	TRBJ1-1	TRBV4-3	-	CASSQAQGALEAFF	TGCGCCAGCAGCCAGGCGCAAGGGGCCCTTGAAGCTTTCTTT
-	TRBJ1-2	TRBV28	-	CASSLSLSGPWVGYTF	TGTGCCAGCAGTTTATCTTTGTCGGGCCCTTGGGTTGGCTACACCTTC
-	TRBJ2-1	TRBV12-3/TRBV12-4	-	CAISLGGGHEQFF	TGTGCCATCAGTCTGGGCGGGGGCCATGAGCAGTTCTTC
many	TRBJ2-6	TRBV6-5	-	CASSLLGNSGANVLTF	TGTGCCAGCAGCCTCCTCGGAAACTCTGGGGCCAACGTCCTGACTTTC